This is a list of T cell receptor beta chains from one sample in a study of identical twins. TCRdb recomputed calls from the 5' RACE reads with MiXCR, one row per CDR3 protein. The sample consists of 200,000 to 300,000 distinct CDR3 sequences, 10% to 13% of them appearing once. What was sequenced was memory T cells sorted from blood. The receptors stem from a man in his forties or fifties in good health. Both conserved end residues are part of each CDR3. The size entry is marked missing in some rows and otherwise reads once, few, many or a size class.

TRBV11-2	12	NA	CASGGWEETQYF
TRBV7-9	16	many	CASSPLTGALGYGYTF
TRBV18	19	few	CASSPPNKPTALGQETQYF
TRBV5-6	16	few	CASSSLGLAGLETQYF
TRBV24-1	14	few	CATSKTGAYNEQFF
TRBV29-1	13	few	CSVEQVTADTQYF
TRBV5-8	16	few	CASSPTLAGMNTEAFF
TRBV6-2/TRBV6-3	15	NA	CASSYMGQPREKLFF
TRBV16	12	NA	CASSPDSGGYTF
TRBV20-1	14	many	CSARDAALYNEQFF
TRBV6-1	17	many	CASSRGTGPEWANVLTF
TRBV3-1	18	NA	CASSHGTSGGLTTDTKYF
TRBV24-1	12	NA	CATSEGDQPQHF
TRBV4-3	15	NA	CASSQGTGANEKLFF
TRBV4-2	15	once	CASSQVEGQGNTIYF
TRBV20-1	15	few	CSATPLGGYQETQYF
TRBV28	14	NA	CASSKTGTTNTIYF
TRBV6-5	17	NA	CASSYGAQGQANYGYTF
TRBV20-1	13	NA	CSATIAGAYEQYF
TRBV30	17	NA	CAWREIAGGPSYNEQFF
TRBV5-5	15	many	CASSRDGRSYNEQFF
TRBV11-1	18	few	CASSLPVRLAGRRHEQFF
TRBV4-3	15	many	CASSQDYLSSRGYTF
TRBV28	15	few	CASSLRQGWSGELFF
TRBV9	13	few	CASSPRLRDEQYF
TRBV3-1	16	many	CASSRFTSGPQETQYF
TRBV9	17	many	CASSPWTSASSYNEQFF
TRBV5-1	12	NA	CASSLDRVEQFF
TRBV28	15	few	CASRYIDSINSPLHF
TRBV9	16	many	CASSVGTGGIRYGYTF
TRBV5-5	17	NA	CASSQFRGGFSNQPQHF
TRBV20-1	14	NA	CSARPSQSTDTQYF
TRBV6-1	14	many	CASSRDNGNSPLHF
TRBV18	13	many	CASSPQQQYEQYF
TRBV7-2	14	NA	CASSLMWGTDGYTF
TRBV19	15	many	CASSLYVVPRETQYF
TRBV4-3	16	NA	CASSQGGQGAGTEAFF
TRBV20-1	13	NA	CSAGLAGEQTQYF
TRBV4-2	18	few	CASSHSFVGGVITGELFF
TRBV12-3/TRBV12-4	15	many	CASSSRTGSTDTQYF
TRBV28	14	few	CASSTGRGTDTQYF
TRBV4-3	16	few	CASSQGLAGGSYEQYF
TRBV7-2	15	NA	CASSAGTSAVNEQFF
TRBV12-3/TRBV12-4	14	many	CASSLGGQNQPQHF
TRBV20-1	15	many	CSARGLAGMQETQYF
TRBV10-3	12	many	CATSSSNQPQHF
TRBV19	14	many	CASSIVGRGAGYTF
TRBV18	13	NA	CASSPGTGKKAFF
TRBV6-2/TRBV6-3	14	few	CASSYSAPDNEQFF
TRBV4-2	16	NA	CASSPDMGFSSYEQYF
TRBV6-5	13	NA	CASSYDSNYGYTF
TRBV18	12	NA	CASSGDILEAFF
TRBV20-1	14	NA	CSARGPPGGNEQFF
TRBV20-1	16	many	CSATRPFSDSNQPQHF